Detailed here is one TCR beta chain. Original data processing: Estimation of nucleated cell counts relied on the amplification of reference gene primers. Using immunoSEQ multiplex PCR, the repertoire was profiled, and TCRdb retains in-frame clones only, with some absent. Clonal size and the V and J genes are those of that table, whereas D and trimming came from the DNA. The data show about 270,000 clones, 85% to 90% seen once. The data were taken from a study of blood T cell repertoires in COVID-19. About the research overall: Spain, Italy and the United States supplied samples that represented acute and convalescent COVID-19. The analysed material was cDNA or gDNA that came from T cells, B-cell-depleted T cells, or PBMCs.

During active infection, Seattle patients enrolled and were then monitored through disease. The CDR3 loop spans 15 amino acids. Germline V gene data show CDR1 as MGHRA and CDR2 as YSYEKL. V was clipped by 3 bases and J by 7 bases; unmatched bases: 6. Sequencing used peripheral blood. The receptor comes from a woman aged 30 to 39 with COVID-19, enrolled during active disease. The J gene is TRBJ1-5, the V gene TRBV4-1; 10 nucleotides match TRBD1. CDR3 protein: CASSHQDRGLQPQHF. CDR3 bases: TGCGCCAGCAGCCACCAAGACAGGGGGCTCCAGCCCCAGCATTTT.